Following are 21 T cell receptor beta chains from one sample sequenced in a study of control samples from healthy donors and cancer patients. Sequencing used immunoSEQ multiplex PCR; TCRdb keeps in-frame clones, though not all of them. The top ten clones hold roughly 13% of a sample with about 140,000 clones, roughly 94% of them seen once. The source material was blood. These receptors were collected from a man aged 35 to 55 in good health.

The rearrangement joins TRBV28 to TRBJ1-1; D not resolved. Germline-derived CDR1 and CDR2 are MDHEN and SYDVKM. This CDR3 spans 11 amino acids. V lost 7 bases, J lost 0 bases, and 3 bases lay in between. CDR3 nucleotide sequence: TGTGCCAGCAAAGTGAACACTGAAGCTTTCTTT. Translated, it gives CASKVNTEAFF.

Regarding this clone: The same CDR3 also results from other DNA sequences found in this sample. This chain links TRBV18 with TRBJ2-7; TRBD2 is a possible D gene (6 bases). The germline V gene has CDR1 KGHSH and CDR2 LQKENI. The CDR3 sequence is 13 residues long. V was trimmed by 6 bases and J by 1 base, leaving 10 bases between them. DNA of the CDR3: TGTGCCAGCTCCCCGGGAGCTTCCTACGAGCAGTACTTC. It yields the protein CASSPGASYEQYF.

This clone is a singleton in its sample. The chain joins TRBV6-5 to TRBJ2-1; TRBD2 matches 8 bases. The V gene end was trimmed by 7 bases and the J gene end by 8 bases; junction bases not matched to a gene: 10. Germline V gene lookup returns CDR1 MNHEY and CDR2 SVGAGI. The CDR3 sequence is 14 residues long. In nucleotides, the CDR3 is TGTGCCAGCATAATGGCGGGAGGACGAGATGAGCAGTTCTTC. Translated, it gives CASIMAGGRDEQFF.

In regard to this clone: Other DNA sequences in the same sample also yield this CDR3. This rearrangement joins TRBV5-6 to TRBJ1-2; TRBD1 matches 9 bases. Germline assignment: CDR1 SGHDT and CDR2 YYEEEE. The CDR3 has 14 amino acids. The trim removed 0 bases at V and 3 bases at J, leaving 0 bases unmatched. This chain's CDR3 is CASSLGQGDYGYTF. For the CDR3, the DNA is TGTGCCAGCAGCTTGGGACAGGGGGACTATGGCTACACCTTC. The full variable domain, in which reference TRBV5-6 and TRBJ1-2 provide the parts outside the CDR3, is DAGVTQSPTHLIKTRGQQVTLRCSPKSGHDTVSWYQQALGQGPQFIFQYYEEEERQRGNFPDRFSGHQFPNYSSELNVNALLLGDSALYLCASSLGQGDYGYTFGSGTRLTVV.

The J gene is TRBJ2-1, the V gene TRBV7-3; maybe TRBD2 (6 bases). The CDR3 spans 15 residues. CDR1 and CDR2 from the germline V gene are SGHTA and FQGTGA. Trimming removed 2 bases from V and 9 bases from J, with 17 bases in between. CDR3: CASSLYAEGKSEQFF. CDR3 nucleotide sequence: TGTGCCAGCAGCTTATACGCGGAGGGCAAAAGTGAGCAGTTCTTC.

J is TRBJ2-7 and V is TRBV4-2; 10 bases agree with TRBD1. J lost 1 base, V lost 4 bases, and 4 bases had no gene match. CDR1 and CDR2 (germline): LGHNA, YNFKEQ. This CDR3 spans 15 amino acids. CDR3 region: CASSPRDRGSYEQYF. In DNA, the CDR3 is TGTGCCAGCAGCCCCCGGGACAGGGGATCCTACGAGCAGTACTTC.

V gene TRBV5-4 combines with J gene TRBJ2-7; TRBD1 aligns across 9 bases. Germline V lookup: CDR1 SGHNT, CDR2 YYREEE (reference sequence). Trimming removed 4 bases from V and 5 bases from J; junction bases left unmatched: 7. This CDR3 contains 14 residues. The CDR3 spells CASSPGQGRHEQYF. CDR3 nucleotide sequence: TGTGCCAGCAGCCCAGGACAGGGGCGGCACGAGCAGTACTTC.

V and J are TRBV2 and TRBJ2-7; the match to TRBD2 covers 9 bases. Germline trimming cut 11 bases from V and 1 base from J; bases unmatched to any gene: 9. CDR1 SNHLY and CDR2 FYNNEI come from the germline V gene. This CDR3 contains 14 residues. The CDR3 DNA reads TGTGCCCCTAAGACAAGCGGGGGGTCCTACGAGCAGTACTTC. Encoded protein: CAPKTSGGSYEQYF.

This chain joins TRBV6-5 and TRBJ1-3; unclear D gene. Trimming cost V 6 bases and J 4 bases, with 10 bases left between them. CDR3 length: 13 amino acids. The germline CDR1 and CDR2 sequences are MNHEY and SVGAGI. The CDR3 DNA is TGTGCCAGCAGGGCAGGTGGGGGAAACACCATATATTTT. Protein sequence: CASRAGGGNTIYF.

This clone was counted a single time. The CDR3 protein is CASSLRSPGNTIYF. The DNA of the CDR3 is TGTGCCAGCAGCTTAAGGAGTCCGGGAAACACCATATATTTT. The rearrangement uses TRBV5-4 and TRBJ1-3; D is uncertain. This CDR3 has 14 amino acids. V lost 2 bases and J lost 4, with 10 bases in between. The germline V gene encodes CDR1 SGHNT and CDR2 YYREEE (reference sequence).

The chain links TRBV6-2 or TRBV6-3 to TRBJ2-7, with D perhaps TRBD1 (5 bases). Per the germline V gene, CDR1 is MNHEY and CDR2 is SVGEGT. The V end was cut by 4 bases, the J end by 0 bases, with 13 bases between. CDR3 length: 15 amino acids. CDR3 in amino acids: CASSSTQVFSYEQYF. DNA for the CDR3: TGTGCCAGCAGTTCGACACAGGTTTTCTCCTACGAGCAGTACTTC.

V is TRBV20-1 and J is TRBJ1-5; D is unresolved. With 3 bases removed from V and 3 bases from J, the gap between germline ends came to 18 bases. This CDR3 comprises 16 residues. In germline, CDR1 is DFQATT, CDR2 SNEGSKA (reference sequence). In DNA form, the CDR3 reads TGCAGTGCTAGTGGACTGGGCAGAGTCTCCAATCAGCCCCAGCATTTT. Translating it yields CSASGLGRVSNQPQHF.

The V call is TRBV20-1, the J call TRBJ1-5; 7 bases match TRBD1. This CDR3 is built from 13 residues. With V trimmed by 3 bases and J by 4 bases, 3 bases remained unmatched. Looked up from germline, CDR1 is DFQATT and CDR2 is SNEGSKA (reference sequence). The CDR3 region has the DNA TGCAGTGCTAGTCAGGGGGTAAATCAGCCCCAGCATTTT. Amino acids: CSASQGVNQPQHF.

The chain links TRBV18 to TRBJ1-5; possibly TRBD1 for D (5 bases). Germline CDR1 KGHSH, CDR2 LQKENI. V was trimmed by 4 bases and J by 4 bases, leaving 8 bases between them. The CDR3 has 13 residues. This CDR3 reads CASSLQGNQPQHF. In DNA, the CDR3 is TGTGCCAGCTCACTTCAGGGAAATCAGCCCCAGCATTTT.

J is TRBJ2-2 and V is TRBV12-3 or TRBV12-4; D is possibly TRBD2 (5 bases). Trimming pared 8 bases from V and 4 bases from J, leaving 11 bases between. CDR3 length equals 13 residues. CDR3 loop: CASAYRGTGELFF. For the CDR3, the DNA is TGTGCCAGCGCTTACCGGGGCACCGGGGAGCTGTTTTTT.

V is TRBV2 and J is TRBJ2-2; the D call may be TRBD1 or TRBD2 (5 bases each). Germline V gene sequence: CDR1 SNHLY, CDR2 FYNNEI. The CDR3 has 15 amino acids. V dropped 2 bases and J dropped 4 bases, with 11 bases sitting between them. The CDR3 here is CASSETGTATGELFF. Written as DNA, the CDR3 is TGTGCCAGCAGTGAAACCGGGACGGCCACCGGGGAGCTGTTTTTT.

This clone was seen at least ten times. This rearrangement joins TRBV14 to TRBJ2-3, with a tentative D call TRBD2 (7 bases). The CDR3 runs to 18 residues. V lost 1 base and J lost 5, with 22 bases in between. The germline gives CDR1 SGHDN, CDR2 FVKESK. In DNA, the CDR3 is TGTGCCAGCAGCCAAGTTATCTGGGGGGGCCTGTTGGTAGATACGCAGTATTTT. Translating gives CASSQVIWGGLLVDTQYF. The entire variable domain, with the rest obtained from reference TRBV14 and TRBJ2-3, is as follows: EAGVTQFPSHSVIEKGQTVTLRCDPISGHDNLYWYRRVMGKEIKFLLHFVKESKQDESGMPNNRFLAERTGGTYSTLKVQPAELEDSGVYFCASSQVIWGGLLVDTQYFGPGTRLTVL.

About this clone: At one end, the junction sequence differs from germline, possibly due to a read error. V usage is TRBV11-2 and J usage is TRBJ2-1; 10 bases agree with TRBD2. The length of the CDR3 is 16 residues. Germline values: CDR1 SGHAT, CDR2 FQNNGV. Here the CDR3 reads CASSPQAGGAYSEQFF. In nucleotides, the CDR3 is TGTGCCAGCAGCCCCCAAGCGGGAGGGGCCTACAGTGAGCAGTTCTTC. The variable domain in full, completed from reference TRBV11-2 and TRBJ2-1, reads EAGVAQSPRYKIIEKRQSVAFWCNPISGHATLYWYQQILGQGPKLLIQFQNNGVVDDSQLPKDRFSAERLKGVDSTLKIQPAKLEDSAVYLCASSPQAGGAYSEQFFGPGTRLTVL.

This chain links TRBV6-5 with TRBJ2-7; a weak D match, TRBD2 (5 bases). CDR3 length: 13 residues. V lost 7 bases, J lost 3 bases, and 13 bases lay in between. Germline CDR1 MNHEY, CDR2 SVGAGI. This CDR3 is CASKDSAIYEQYF. The CDR3 coding sequence is TGTGCCAGCAAGGATAGCGCCATCTACGAGCAGTACTTC.

The rearrangement uses TRBV6-6 and TRBJ1-2; 7 nucleotides match TRBD1. Trimming took 6 bases from V and 4 from J; bases not matched to a gene: 2. This CDR3 region has 12 residues. Per germline, CDR1 MNHNY and CDR2 SVGAGI (reference sequence). In nucleotides, the CDR3 is TGTGCCAGCAGCTGGGACAGCTATGGCTACACCTTC. Translation: CASSWDSYGYTF.

The V call is TRBV4-1, the J call TRBJ1-1, with 9 bases matching TRBD1. After removal of 1 base from V and 7 bases from J, the junction contained 4 bases not matched to a gene. Germline CDR1 and CDR2: MGHRA and YSYEKL. The CDR3 has 14 amino acids. The CDR3 nucleotides are TGCGCCAGCAGCCAAGGGACAGGGGTAAATGAAGCTTTCTTT. This encodes CASSQGTGVNEAFF.